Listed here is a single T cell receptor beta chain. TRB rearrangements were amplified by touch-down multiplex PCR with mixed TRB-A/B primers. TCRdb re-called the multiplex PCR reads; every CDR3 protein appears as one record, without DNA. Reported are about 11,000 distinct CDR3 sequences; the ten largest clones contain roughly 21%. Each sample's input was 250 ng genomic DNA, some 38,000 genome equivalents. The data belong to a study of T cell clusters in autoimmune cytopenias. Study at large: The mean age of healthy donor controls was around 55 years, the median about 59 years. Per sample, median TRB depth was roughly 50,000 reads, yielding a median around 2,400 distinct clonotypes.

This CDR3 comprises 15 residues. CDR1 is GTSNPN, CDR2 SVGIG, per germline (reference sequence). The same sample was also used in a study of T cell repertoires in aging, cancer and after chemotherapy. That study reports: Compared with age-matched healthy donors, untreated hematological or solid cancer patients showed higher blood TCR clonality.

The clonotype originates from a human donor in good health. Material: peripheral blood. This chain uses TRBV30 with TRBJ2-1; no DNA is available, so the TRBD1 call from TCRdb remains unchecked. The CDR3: CAWSVLLGQGNEQFF.